This T cell receptor (beta chain) was sequenced in a study of T cells expressing NK-cell markers. Study-wide findings and caveats: The study left the HCMV specificity of expanded NKG2C+ T cell clones unresolved. The dominant NKG2C+ clonotypes represented about 1.0-8% of CD8+ T cells in several donors.

On this clonotype: Its specificity is unknown.

This CDR3 has 14 amino acids. The V gene's germline CDR1 is SEHNR and CDR2 FQNEAQ (reference sequence). Researchers built TCR beta cDNA using 5'RACE template switching with UMIs. TCRdb re-analyzed the 5' RACE reads; it lists each CDR3 protein once, without DNA. The sample holds 150,000 to 180,000 distinct CDR3 sequences. The TCR originated in a woman in her forties or fifties in good health. V gene TRBV7-9 combines with J gene TRBJ1-4; no DNA is available, so the TRBD1 call from TCRdb remains unchecked. Sequenced sample: blood T cells: a sorted CD56 or NKG2C T cell subset, CD4+ or CD8+ T cells, or bulk PBMC T cells (not recorded which). This CDR3 is CASRTGMEGEKLFF.